The sequence of this TCR beta chain was determined in a study of post-analysis software for immune sequencing data. Study details: Relapsing-remitting, secondary progressive and progressive-relapsing multiple sclerosis were all included among the disease courses.

V shed 3 bases and J shed 5 bases, with 22 bases lying between them. Germline loops: CDR1 MGHRA, CDR2 YSYEKL. The CDR3 has 18 residues. This clonotype was seen more than once but under ten times. Its specificity is unknown. TCR beta cDNA libraries had unique molecular identifiers. T cells numbering about 0.9 to 11 million yielded approximately 500,000 cDNA molecules. TCRdb recomputed calls from the PCR reads with MiXCR, one row per CDR3 protein. This table has 350,000 to 450,000 distinct CDR3 sequences, roughly 30% appearing once. Study results and limitations: Normalized Chao1 diversity in multiple sclerosis patients fell significantly below that of controls. The authors found that F measure strongly co-clustered same-batch samples. Patients showed TRBV5-6, TRBV5-1 and TRBV20-1 among five TRBV segments more frequent than in controls.

The receptor's source is a girl aged 5 to 17 with multiple sclerosis. Input material: blood. V usage is TRBV4-1 and J usage is TRBJ1-4; D is uncertain. The CDR3 region is CASSQGESGMGLNEKLFF. In DNA, the CDR3 is TGCGCCAGCAGCCAGGGAGAATCGGGGATGGGCCTCAATGAAAAACTGTTTTTT.